This TCR beta chain originates from a study of shared clonotypes between healthy human individuals. Turning to the study itself: The donor group consisted of a couple of women and three men, aged 18 to 49. Three CD4 naive, three CD4 memory, two CD8 naive and one CD8 memory plate were used per donor.

Data came from immunoSEQ multiplex PCR; TCRdb stores just in-frame clones and leaves some out. The data contain around 750,000 clones, roughly 70% of them seen just once; the ten biggest clones take up over 1.5%. The CDR3 contains 14 residues. V was trimmed by 2 bases and J by 5 bases, leaving 13 bases between them. Germline loops: CDR1 MGHDK, CDR2 SYGVNS. This clone was found a few times. The chain is built from TRBV25-1 and TRBJ2-7, with D possibly TRBD1 on 6 matching bases. The sequenced sample consisted of memory CD4+ T cells sorted from blood. Subset defined: CD45RA-negative fraction. The receptor was derived from a woman in her twenties or thirties in good health. The CDR3 DNA is TGTGCCAGCAGTGAACACACAGGGTTTAACGAGCAGTACTTC. Its translation: CASSEHTGFNEQYF.